These T cell receptor beta chains were read from a single sample in a study of molecular identifiers for immune sequencing clone quantification. TCRdb recomputed calls from the PCR reads with MiXCR, one row per CDR3 protein. The repertoire holds some 650,000 distinct CDR3 sequences, just under 20% seen once, with roughly 0.83% in the top ten. Source material: naive CD8+ T cells from blood, with Jurkat cell RNA spiked in. These TCRs come from a human donor in good health. Some libraries in this study had Jurkat cell RNA spiked in. Both conserved end residues are part of each CDR3. The D gene is left open where the match is weak. Part of the rows lack a size; the others show once, few, many or a class for expanded clones.

d_gene,j_gene,abundance,v_gene,CDR3aa,CDR3nt
.,TRBJ2-3,many,TRBV5-1,CASSPGHWTDTQYF,TGCGCCAGCAGCCCGGGACATTGGACAGATACGCAGTATTTT
.,TRBJ2-6,many,TRBV4-3,CASSQDASMSGANVLTF,TGCGCCAGCAGCCAAGATGCCAGCATGTCTGGGGCCAACGTCCTGACTTTC
.,TRBJ2-2,many,TRBV3-1,CASSPGSPNTGELFF,TGTGCCAGCAGCCCGGGGAGCCCAAACACCGGGGAGCTGTTTTTT
.,TRBJ1-1,many,TRBV5-5,CASSLVLGGTEAFF,TGTGCCAGCAGCTTGGTTCTGGGGGGCACTGAAGCTTTCTTT
.,TRBJ2-1,many,TRBV12-5,CASGPSGFSSYNEQFF,TGTGCTAGTGGCCCCTCAGGGTTCAGCTCCTACAATGAGCAGTTCTTC
TRBD1,TRBJ1-2,many,TRBV12-3/TRBV12-4,CASNTGTGLYGYTF,TGTGCCAGCAACACCGGGACAGGCTTATATGGCTACACCTTC
.,TRBJ2-1,many,TRBV29-1,CSVDLRSYDEQFF,TGCAGCGTTGATCTGAGGAGTTACGATGAGCAGTTCTTC
.,TRBJ2-1,many,TRBV4-1,CASSQVPPNEQFF,TGCGCCAGCAGCCAAGTGCCGCCCAATGAGCAGTTCTTC
TRBD1,TRBJ2-3,many,TRBV15,CATSGTDLTDTQYF,TGTGCCACCAGCGGGACAGACCTCACAGATACGCAGTATTTT
TRBD1,TRBJ2-5,.,TRBV11-3,CASSLRQGKTQYF,TGTGCCAGCAGCTTACGACAGGGCAAGACCCAGTACTTC
TRBD1,TRBJ1-4,once,TRBV12-5,CASGAAPGQGATSEKLFF,TGTGCTAGTGGTGCCGCCCCGGGACAGGGGGCAACTAGTGAAAAACTGTTTTTT
TRBD1,TRBJ1-1,many,TRBV5-8,CASRSGIVQGVNTEAFF,TGTGCCAGCAGGTCCGGGATAGTGCAGGGGGTGAACACTGAAGCTTTCTTT
.,TRBJ2-7,few,TRBV7-9,CASSLGGTHYEQYF,TGTGCCAGCAGCCTAGGAGGAACCCACTACGAGCAGTACTTC
TRBD2,TRBJ2-5,many,TRBV4-3,CASSQTQREQETQYF,TGCGCCAGCAGCCAGACCCAGCGGGAACAAGAGACCCAGTACTTC
.,TRBJ2-7,many,TRBV5-1,CASSVGQNYEQYF,TGCGCCAGCAGCGTTGGGCAGAACTACGAGCAGTACTTC